The entry below describes one TCR beta chain. What it recognizes is unknown. The record originates from a study of T cell responses to AZD1222 COVID-19 vaccine. Sequencing was performed with immunoSEQ multiplex PCR; in TCRdb, only in-frame clones are kept and a portion is missing. This table holds 65,000 to 100,000 clones, approximately 91% found once. The analysis combined second doses at about 4 or about 12 weeks. Whole-study findings and limits: After two AZD1222 doses, spike-specific TCR breadth and depth rose versus day 0. Donors skewed white British and female; clonal diversity was possibly underestimated. Reports indicate that nearly half of spike-specific TCRs are directed at unmutated variant regions.

V was pared by 5 bases and J by 4 bases, with 15 bases between. The CDR3 is 15 residues long. Per the germline V gene, CDR1 is MNHEY and CDR2 is SVGAGI. The V call is TRBV6-5, the J call TRBJ1-5; maybe TRBD1 (5 bases). This clonotype was obtained from an adult who received the AZD1222 COVID-19 vaccine. The sequencing here drew on peripheral blood, taken 28 days after the second AZD1222 dose. CDR3 nucleotide sequence: TGTGCCAGCAGTCCCCCGGGGGGTGGGAATCAGCCCCAGCATTTT. Amino acid sequence: CASSPPGGGNQPQHF.